One and the same sample provided the 28 T cell receptor beta chains below, sequenced in a study of shared clonotypes between healthy human individuals. The data were produced by immunoSEQ multiplex PCR, yet TCRdb's version contains in-frame clones alone and is incomplete. This sample yields about 1 million clones, of which around 74% are seen a single time; 1.4% to 1.5% belongs to the top ten. The sample comprised memory CD4+ T cells sorted from blood. Specified subset: CD45RA-negative fraction. These receptors were collected from a man younger than 35 in good health.

This rearrangement joins TRBV7-2 to TRBJ2-7; perhaps TRBD2 as D (6 bases). The V end lost 2 bases, the J end lost 4 bases, and 15 bases lay between the germline ends. CDR1 is SGHTA and CDR2 is FQGNSA in the germline V gene. The CDR3 has 15 amino acids. CDR3 residues: CASSLTAGAGYEQYF. Here the CDR3 DNA reads TGTGCCAGCAGCTTAACAGCGGGTGCAGGATACGAGCAGTACTTC.

This clone was recorded once. The chain has TRBV11-2 and TRBJ1-4; maybe TRBD1 (5 bases). This CDR3 is 14 amino acids long. Germline loops: CDR1 SGHAT, CDR2 FQNNGV. V shed 3 bases and J shed 8 bases, with 13 bases lying between them. The CDR3 DNA reads TGTGCCAGCAGCTTTGGATTGGGACTAGAAAAACTGTTTTTT. Amino acids: CASSFGLGLEKLFF.

This clone was seen only once. The CDR3 loop is CASSDRRPNSGNTIYF. CDR3 coding DNA: TGTGCCAGCAGTGATAGGCGGCCTAACTCTGGAAACACCATATATTTT. The gene calls are TRBV2 and TRBJ1-3, with no clear D. Germline CDR1 reads SNHLY; CDR2 reads FYNNEI. CDR3 length: 16 residues. Trimming removed 3 bases from V and 0 bases from J, with 12 bases in between.

The chain couples TRBV5-8 to TRBJ2-1, with D possibly matching TRBD2 (6 bases). V dropped 4 bases and J dropped 6 bases, with 17 bases sitting between them. Germline V gene sequence: CDR1 SGHTS, CDR2 YDEGEE. This CDR3 region has 15 residues. CDR3 in DNA: TGTGCCAGCAGCCCGGGAGACAAGTATACCAATGAGCAGTTCTTC. This codes for CASSPGDKYTNEQFF.

The chain links TRBV27 to TRBJ2-2, with 8 bases that match TRBD1. Germline-derived CDR1 and CDR2 are MNHEY and SMNVEV (reference sequence). This CDR3 contains 13 residues. V lost 10 bases to trimming and J lost 5 bases; unmatched junction nucleotides: 6. The CDR3 DNA reads as TGTGCCACCGCCCGGGACAGGACCGGGGAGCTGTTTTTT. This codes for CATARDRTGELFF.

The V call is TRBV19, the J call TRBJ1-2; 7 bases map to TRBD1. The trim removed 3 bases at V and 10 bases at J, leaving 11 bases unmatched. Germline lookup yields CDR1 LNHDA and CDR2 SQIVND (reference sequence). This CDR3 is built from 14 residues. The CDR3 sequence: CASSITGDLHDYTF. In DNA, the CDR3 is TGTGCCAGTAGTATTACAGGGGACTTACACGACTACACCTTC.

Only a few counts were recorded for this clone. The gene calls are TRBV5-1 and TRBJ2-3; D might be TRBD1 (6 bases). The CDR3 loop spans 15 amino acids. Trimming stripped 4 bases from V and 4 bases from J, with 16 bases between. Germline CDR1 SGHRS, CDR2 YFSETQ. The CDR3: CASSPTGKSADTQYF. The CDR3 DNA reads as TGCGCCAGCAGCCCCACAGGGAAGTCCGCAGATACGCAGTATTTT.

The chain is built from TRBV4-3 and TRBJ2-2; 7 bases line up with TRBD1. The length of the CDR3 is 16 residues. Unmatched junction bases numbered 4, after V lost 3 bases and J lost 0 bases. Germline-derived CDR1 and CDR2 are LGHNA and YSLEER. The CDR3 sequence is CASSHRTGPNTGELFF. CDR3 nucleotides: TGCGCCAGCAGCCATCGGACAGGCCCGAACACCGGGGAGCTGTTTTTT.

The chain joins TRBV20-1 to TRBJ2-7; weak D call: TRBD2 (6 bases). CDR1 is DFQATT and CDR2 is SNEGSKA in the germline V gene (reference sequence). Trimming cost V 4 bases and J 5 bases, with 6 bases left between them. The length of the CDR3 is 10 residues. The CDR3 DNA is TGCAGTGCTACGGGGGACGAGCAGTACTTC. It specifies CSATGDEQYF.

The chain is built from TRBV2 and TRBJ1-5; D is unresolved. Germline V lookup: CDR1 SNHLY, CDR2 FYNNEI. The CDR3 extends over 15 amino acids. The germline V and J ends were trimmed by 8 bases and 3 bases, with 17 bases remaining between them. The CDR3 spells CASAKEDRDNQPQHF. The CDR3 nucleotides read TGTGCCAGCGCCAAGGAGGACCGGGACAATCAGCCCCAGCATTTT.

This clone has more than one count but fewer than ten. The CDR3 region is CASRGQGYYGYTF. CDR3 nucleotides: TGTGCCAGCCGAGGGCAGGGGTACTATGGCTACACCTTC. The chain is built from TRBV6-1 and TRBJ1-2; tentatively, D is TRBD1 (6 bases). V lost 8 bases to trimming and J lost 3 bases, with 13 bases between them. The CDR3 contains 13 residues. Germline V gives CDR1 MNHNS, CDR2 SASEGT.

The gene calls are TRBV2 and TRBJ1-1; the D gene is possibly TRBD1 (6 bases). The CDR3 is 15 amino acids. Germline-derived CDR1 and CDR2 are SNHLY and FYNNEI. The V end was cut by 6 bases, the J end by 6 bases, with 20 bases between. The CDR3 DNA reads as TGTGCCAGCAGGCTCGGGACAAAAAAGGGCTCTGAAGCTTTCTTT. It translates to CASRLGTKKGSEAFF.

V gene TRBV5-1 combines with J gene TRBJ2-7; a weak D match, TRBD2 (5 bases). The CDR3 contains 15 residues. V was clipped by 2 bases and J by 0 bases, with 12 bases between them. Looked up from germline, CDR1 is SGHRS and CDR2 is YFSETQ. CDR3 DNA: TGCGCCAGCAGCTTTGACCCTGGGAGCTCCTACGAGCAGTACTTC. Amino acids: CASSFDPGSSYEQYF. The whole variable domain, filled in from reference TRBV5-1 and TRBJ2-7, reads KAGVTQTPRYLIKTRGQQVTLSCSPISGHRSVSWYQQTPGQGLQFLFEYFSETQRNKGNFPGRFSGRQFSNSRSEMNVSTLELGDSALYLCASSFDPGSSYEQYFGPGTRLTVT.

The rearrangement links TRBV14 to TRBJ2-6; D unclear. The V end was cut by 2 bases, the J end by 2 bases, with 1 base between. The CDR3 is 13 residues long. Germline assignment: CDR1 SGHDN and CDR2 FVKESK. The CDR3 sequence is CASSQPGANVLTF. CDR3 nucleotides: TGTGCCAGCAGCCAACCTGGGGCCAACGTCCTGACTTTC.

This clone was counted only a few times. Other DNA sequences within the sample encode an identical CDR3. The chain employs TRBV5-1 and TRBJ2-3; unclear D gene. Germline lookup yields CDR1 SGHRS and CDR2 YFSETQ. The ends were cut back, 3 bases at V and 2 bases at J, with 7 bases in the middle. The CDR3 length is 13 residues. CDR3: CASSSEPTDTQYF. DNA for the CDR3: TGCGCCAGCAGCTCGGAGCCCACAGATACGCAGTATTTT.

V and J are TRBV29-1 and TRBJ1-2; TRBD1 is a possible D gene (5 bases). The CDR3 runs to 12 residues. CDR1 and CDR2 from the germline V gene are SQVTM and ANQGSEA. Trimming shortened V by 3 bases and J by 7 bases, and 12 bases separated the two germline ends. The CDR3 loop reads CSVDFGGSGYTF. CDR3 nucleotides: TGCAGCGTTGATTTCGGGGGGAGTGGCTACACCTTC. The full variable domain, in which reference TRBV29-1 and TRBJ1-2 provide the parts outside the CDR3, is SAVISQKPSRDICQRGTSLTIQCQVDSQVTMMFWYRQQPGQSLTLIATANQGSEATYESGFVIDKFPISRPNLTFSTLTVSNMSPEDSSIYLCSVDFGGSGYTFGSGTRLTVV.

The chain carries TRBV5-1 and TRBJ2-1; 10 positions match TRBD2. This CDR3 region has 16 residues. Germline CDR1 is SGHRS and CDR2 is YFSETQ. V dropped 8 bases and J dropped 3; count of bases not matched to a gene: 11. The CDR3 reads CASSPLAGVSYNEQFF. In DNA form, the CDR3 reads TGCGCCAGTAGCCCCCTAGCGGGAGTAAGCTACAATGAGCAGTTCTTC.

This clone was counted once. The V call is TRBV30, the J call TRBJ2-7, with 7 nucleotides matching TRBD1. This CDR3 spans 12 amino acids. V shed 5 bases, J shed 4 bases, and the junction held 5 bases outside the gene matches. Germline V gene lookup returns CDR1 GTSNPN and CDR2 SVGIG (reference sequence). The CDR3 bases are TGTGCCTGGGGGCAGGGGGAATACGAGCAGTACTTC. It specifies CAWGQGEYEQYF.

V is TRBV5-6 and J is TRBJ2-2; TRBD1 matches at 8 bases. After removal of 0 bases from V and 8 bases from J, the junction contained 3 bases not matched to a gene. There are 14 residues in the CDR3. Per germline, CDR1 SGHDT and CDR2 YYEEEE. The CDR3 spells CASSLGQGAGELFF. In DNA, the CDR3 is TGTGCCAGCAGCTTGGGTCAGGGGGCAGGGGAGCTGTTTTTT. Complete variable domain (other parts from reference TRBV5-6 and TRBJ2-2): DAGVTQSPTHLIKTRGQQVTLRCSPKSGHDTVSWYQQALGQGPQFIFQYYEEEERQRGNFPDRFSGHQFPNYSSELNVNALLLGDSALYLCASSLGQGAGELFFGEGSRLTVL.

The rearrangement links TRBV5-4 to TRBJ2-7; D is undetermined. Per the germline V gene, CDR1 is SGHNT and CDR2 is YYREEE (reference sequence). V lost 0 bases to trimming and J lost 5 bases, with 12 bases between them. The CDR3 has 14 amino acids. The CDR3 DNA sequence: TGTGCCAGCAGCTTGGAAGGGTATCCCAACGAGCAGTACTTC. Its protein is CASSLEGYPNEQYF.

The chain links TRBV19 to TRBJ2-1; D possibly corresponds to TRBD2 (6 bases). With 7 bases removed from V and 9 bases from J, the gap between germline ends came to 16 bases. CDR1 LNHDA and CDR2 SQIVND come from the germline V gene (reference sequence). This CDR3 is 13 amino acids long. The CDR3 nucleotides read TGTGCCAGTACCACAACCATAGCGGCTGAGCAGTTCTTC. Translated, it gives CASTTTIAAEQFF.

This chain connects TRBV14 to TRBJ1-1; no clear D gene. Trimming removed 0 bases at V and 1 base at J, with 3 bases between. The CDR3 extends over 13 amino acids. CDR1 and CDR2 from the germline V gene are SGHDN and FVKESK. CDR3 region: CASSQEANTEAFF. CDR3 in DNA: TGTGCCAGCAGCCAAGAGGCGAACACTGAAGCTTTCTTT.

The V and J genes are TRBV30 and TRBJ2-6; D call uncertain. Trimming left V 2 bases short and J 4 bases short, with 9 bases between. The CDR3 spans 14 residues. In germline, CDR1 is GTSNPN, CDR2 SVGIG (reference sequence). CDR3 sequence: CAWSPQPGANVLTF. The CDR3 region has the DNA TGTGCCTGGAGTCCCCAGCCCGGGGCCAACGTCCTGACTTTC. The full variable domain, with the rest looked up from reference TRBV30 and TRBJ2-6, is SQTIHQWPATLVQPVGSPLSLECTVEGTSNPNLYWYRQAAGRGLQLLFYSVGIGQISSEVPQNLSASRPQDRQFILSSKKLLLSDSGFYLCAWSPQPGANVLTFGAGSRLTVL.

This chain connects TRBV7-2 to TRBJ2-2; no clear D. CDR1 SGHTA and CDR2 FQGNSA come from the germline V gene. The CDR3 loop spans 12 amino acids. V lost 6 bases, J lost 3 bases, and 5 bases lay in between. The CDR3 loop reads CASSRYTGELFF. CDR3 nucleotides: TGTGCCAGCAGTCGGTACACCGGGGAGCTGTTTTTT.

The rearrangement links TRBV5-6 to TRBJ1-5, with D unclear. Between the trimmed V and J ends, which lost 0 bases and 7 bases, there was a span of 17 bases. The length of the CDR3 is 16 residues. From germline, CDR1 is SGHDT and CDR2 YYEEEE. CDR3 residues: CASSLEGGMVGQPQHF. The CDR3 bases are TGTGCCAGCAGCTTGGAAGGCGGGATGGTAGGGCAGCCCCAGCATTTT.

The chain uses TRBV18 and TRBJ1-1; TRBD1 agrees at 7 bases. Germline V lookup: CDR1 KGHSH, CDR2 LQKENI. The CDR3 has 16 residues. Losses at the gene ends were 5 bases for V and 4 bases for J; bases not matched to a gene: 13. The CDR3 DNA is TGTGCCAGCTCATCCTCAACTGGGACAGTTGGCACTGAAGCTTTCTTT. It translates to CASSSSTGTVGTEAFF.

This clone appeared once. The genes are TRBV4-1 and TRBJ1-4; the D gene is possibly TRBD1 (5 bases). This CDR3 spans 21 amino acids. The V end lost 3 bases, the J end lost 5 bases, and 31 bases lay between the germline ends. Per the germline V gene, CDR1 is MGHRA and CDR2 is YSYEKL. The CDR3 nucleotides are TGCGCCAGCAGCCATGATCTTAGGGACGAAGAGACGGCGGACCAAAATGAAAAACTGTTTTTT. Its protein is CASSHDLRDEETADQNEKLFF.

This sequence joins TRBV28 and TRBJ2-7; D uncertain. The germline gives CDR1 MDHEN, CDR2 SYDVKM. The CDR3 loop spans 14 amino acids. The germline V and J ends were trimmed by 2 bases and 2 bases, with 10 bases remaining between them. CDR3 in amino acids: CASSLQVFPYEQYF. The CDR3 DNA reads TGTGCCAGCAGTTTACAGGTGTTCCCCTACGAGCAGTACTTC.